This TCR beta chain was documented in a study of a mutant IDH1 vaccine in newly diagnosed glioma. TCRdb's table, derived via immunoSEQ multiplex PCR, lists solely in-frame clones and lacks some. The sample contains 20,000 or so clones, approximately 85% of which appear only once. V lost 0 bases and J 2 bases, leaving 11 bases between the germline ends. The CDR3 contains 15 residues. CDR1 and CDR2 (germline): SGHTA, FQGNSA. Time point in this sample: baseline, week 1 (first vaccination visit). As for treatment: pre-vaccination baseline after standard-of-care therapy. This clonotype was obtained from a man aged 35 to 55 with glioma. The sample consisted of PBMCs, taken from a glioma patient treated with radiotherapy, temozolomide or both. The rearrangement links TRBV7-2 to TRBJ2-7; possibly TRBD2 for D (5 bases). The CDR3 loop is CASSLANGVTYEQYF. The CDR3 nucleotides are TGTGCCAGCAGCTTAGCGAACGGGGTGACCTACGAGCAGTACTTC.